One and the same sample provided the 2 T cell receptor beta chains below, sequenced in a study of T-cell memory formation after mild COVID-19. Each CDR3 protein gets one entry after TCRdb re-called the 5' RACE reads with MiXCR. The table has about 130,000 distinct CDR3 sequences, roughly 6% seen once; the top ten hold over 2%. Sequencing was done on a sample of PBMCs or a T cell subset sorted from them (not recorded which). The receptor set was obtained from an adult woman who had mild COVID-19 (a few samples of this study predate the infection). Cell type and time point are not known.

The chain joins TRBV25-1 to TRBJ1-2, with TRBD1 identical over 9 bases. The CDR3 contains 14 residues. The V and J ends lost 4 bases and 2 bases, in that order; junction bases with no gene match: 2. Germline CDR1 reads MGHDK; CDR2 reads SYGVNS. CDR3 loop: CASSGDRGNYGYTF. For the CDR3, the DNA is TGTGCCAGCAGTGGAGACAGGGGGAACTATGGCTACACCTTC.

There are many counts of this clonotype. V is TRBV12-3 or TRBV12-4 and J is TRBJ2-7, with 8 bases matching TRBD1. With V trimmed by 7 bases and J by 3 bases, 8 bases remained unmatched. The CDR3 covers 14 residues. This CDR3 reads CASNDRGINYEQYF. The CDR3 nucleotides read TGTGCCAGCAACGACAGGGGCATTAACTACGAGCAGTACTTC.